This T cell receptor (beta chain) appears in the sequencing data of a study of shared clonotypes between healthy human individuals (dated by TCRdb to about 2020). Concerning the study at large: The cohort included a few men and a couple of women between 18 and 49 years of age. For each donor, CD4 naive and CD4 memory were each given three plates, CD8 naive was given two plates, and CD8 memory was given one plate. Blood TCR repertoires of about 5 healthy adults were deeply sequenced to estimate repertoire size and the extent of clonotype sharing between individuals. Libraries were prepared and TCR repertoires were sequenced by different laboratories using diverse techniques, in order to increase sequencing depth and limit assay-specific biases. Per donor, leukapheresis produced somewhere between about 0.94 and 9 billion PBMCs. General study outcomes and caveats: Based on pairwise subsampling, the degree of clonotype sharing among donors was expected to be affected by sequencing depth. Larger estimated clonotype richness was generally found for naive subsets than for memory subsets. Clonotypes shared by all four sorted-subset donors showed higher generation probabilities than non-shared clonotypes. When a few donors were compared, the shared fraction of clonotypes was approximately 5% for naive CD4, approximately 3.5% for naive CD8, about 2.4% for memory CD4, and approximately 0.4% for memory CD8. Rarefaction of sorted-subset datasets indicated incomplete sequencing despite the large sequencing depth. Because the study included a small number of donors, the genetic and exposure-history diversity represented was limited. Sampling was limited to blood, and TCR repertoires in tissue likely differ from TCR repertoires in blood.

This clone occurred once. Its antigen is not yet known. No clone much larger than this one lies a single base away; base qualities are absent. The donors were healthy, HIV-negative adults with no recently reported acute infections or vaccinations. Only Caucasian adults living in Nashville, Tennessee, USA were represented among the donors. CD4+ T cells were enriched by magnetic negative selection, after which naive cells were positively selected on CD45RA and the negative fraction was taken as the memory subset. Blood was obtained by leukapheresis, after which PBMCs were separated by Ficoll-Histopaque density gradient centrifugation and cryopreserved in liquid nitrogen vapor phase. Analytical flow cytometry was used to check the purity and quantity of every magnetically sorted T cell population. From each sorted fraction, genomic DNA was isolated and quantified by UV absorbance on a Nanodrop 2000c.

V sheds 2 bases and J sheds 4 bases, leaving 3 bases between their ends. Taken from the germline V gene, the CDR1 and CDR2 loops are SGHAT and FQNNGV. The CDR3 has 12 amino acids, counting the end cysteine and phenylalanine. Only the CDR3 portion is preserved as DNA: 36 bases, with reading frame beginning at the first base. Using the deep immunoSEQ assay, TCR CDR3 regions were amplified from genomic DNA by multiplex PCR. Extracted genomic DNA from each cell subset was spread evenly across all wells of several immunoSEQ 96-well plates, with each plate serving as a replicate. For sorted subsets, roughly 200 ng of genomic DNA, equivalent to 25,000 to 35,000 T cell genomes, went into each replicate PCR. Purified libraries were quantified with a Qubit 3.0 fluorometer, sized on a Bioanalyzer 2100, and re-quantified with the KAPA Library Quantification kit. Each immunoSEQ 96-well plate was sequenced on its own single-read 150-cycle Illumina NextSeq 550 flow cell. Regarding the original processing steps: The immunoSEQ output contained only junctional sequences without quality scores, so filtering could not match that applied to full-length reads. Sequences were annotated with PyIR, a Python wrapper for IgBLAST v1.9, using IMGT germline references to assign V/J genes and CDR3. Reads were filtered out if the reads had weak V/J assignments (E-value above 1e-6), no CDR3, stop codons, out-of-frame junctions, or ambiguous translated residues. A V3J clonotype was defined by an identical inferred V gene, J gene, and CDR3 amino acid sequence. Percentage overlap between repertoires was computed as shared unique clonotypes divided by the size of the smaller repertoire. Repertoire richness was assessed with RTK rarefaction, the Chao1 estimator, and Recon v2.1 estimates of unobserved clonotypes. Generation probabilities were computed with OLGA for all TCRbeta clonotypes obtained by the gDNA method from a handful of donors. The clones in this table, taken by TCRdb from immuneACCESS, are in-frame only. Not every clone is retained; where verified, under half of the shortfall comes from an unresolved V gene, and the cause of the rest is unknown. Clonal size and the V and J genes are those of that table, whereas D and trimming came from the DNA. Present in this sample are about 600,000 clones, about 96% of which were seen just once. Roughly 0.055% of the sample comes from the top ten.

The source of this sequence is a woman aged 25 to 39 in good health. Recombination linked TRBV11-2 to TRBJ2-1, with the D gene call left open. Specimen: naive CD4+ T cells sorted from blood. The cell subset or site label on this specimen signifies: CD45RA+ positively selected. The base sequence is TGTGCCAGCAGCTTAAGTTACAATGAGCAGTTCTTC. It translates to CASSLSYNEQFF. This CDR3, with the reference TRBV11-2 and TRBJ2-1 proteins standing in past its ends, gives the full variable domain EAGVAQSPRYKIIEKRQSVAFWCNPISGHATLYWYQQILGQGPKLLIQFQNNGVVDDSQLPKDRFSAERLKGVDSTLKIQPAKLEDSAVYLCASSLSYNEQFFGPGTRLTVL.